The source of this T cell receptor (beta chain) is a study of T cells in women clearing cervical HPV infection. Produced via immunoSEQ multiplex PCR; TCRdb's table is partial and in-frame only. In total, the table holds 45,000 to 50,000 clones. Details on this clone: The CDR3 end falls 3 residues outside the read, so it is completed with the germline J gene.

Trimming left V 1 base short and J 7 bases short, with 16 bases between. CDR3 length: 14 amino acids. Germline V gene data show CDR1 as GTSNPN and CDR2 as SVGIG (reference sequence). V gene TRBV30 combines with J gene TRBJ2-5, with D possibly TRBD2 on 7 matching bases. The sequence was obtained from a woman between 18 and 69 years old with a cervical HPV16 infection that either progressed to CIN3+ or cleared (not recorded which). The sample was blood buffy coat. CDR3 DNA, as far as it was read: TGTGCCTGGAGTGCTGTGGAGGGGGGGAGGACC. Protein: CAWSAVEGGRT. The full CDR3 sequence reads CAWSAVEGGRTQYF. Filled out from reference TRBV30 and TRBJ2-5, the complete variable domain reads SQTIHQWPATLVQPVGSPLSLECTVEGTSNPNLYWYRQAAGRGLQLLFYSVGIGQISSEVPQNLSASRPQDRQFILSSKKLLLSDSGFYLCAWSAVEGGRTQYFGPGTRLLVL.